A single T cell receptor beta chain is shown here with its context. This sample was included in a study of cytomegalovirus exposure and HLA in healthy donors. Germline CDR1 reads SGHTA; CDR2 reads FQGNSA. V gave up 6 bases and J gave up 4 bases; unmatched junction bases: 7. The CDR3 consists of 14 residues. PCR was performed using 60 Vbeta and 13 Jbeta primers. Clones were read by immunoSEQ multiplex PCR, and TCRdb kept only the in-frame ones, dropping some. The sample carries under 200,000 clones, around four fifths recorded once. V is TRBV7-2 and J is TRBJ1-2; TRBD1 agrees at 8 bases. The TCR comes from a man in his forties or fifties in good health and CMV-seropositive. Sequencing used PBMCs. The CDR3 sequence is CASRPDRGTYGYTF. CDR3 in DNA: TGTGCCAGCAGACCCGACAGGGGAACCTATGGCTACACCTTC.